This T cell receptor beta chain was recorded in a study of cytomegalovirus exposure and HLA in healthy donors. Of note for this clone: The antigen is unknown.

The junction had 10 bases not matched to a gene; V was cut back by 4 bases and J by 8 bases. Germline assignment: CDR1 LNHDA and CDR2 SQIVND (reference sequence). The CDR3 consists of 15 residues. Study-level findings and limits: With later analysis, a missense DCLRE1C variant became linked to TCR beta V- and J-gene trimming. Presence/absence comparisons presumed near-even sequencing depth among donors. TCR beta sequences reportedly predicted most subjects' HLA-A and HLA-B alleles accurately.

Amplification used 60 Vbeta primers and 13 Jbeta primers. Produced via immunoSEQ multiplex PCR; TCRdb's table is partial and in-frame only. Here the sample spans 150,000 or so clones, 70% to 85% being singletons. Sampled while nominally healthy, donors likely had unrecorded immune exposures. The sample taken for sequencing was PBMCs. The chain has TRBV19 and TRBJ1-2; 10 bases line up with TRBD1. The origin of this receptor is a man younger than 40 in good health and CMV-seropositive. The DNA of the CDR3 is TGTGCCAGTAGTACAAACCGACAGGGGGCAGGGGGCTACACCTTC. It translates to CASSTNRQGAGGYTF. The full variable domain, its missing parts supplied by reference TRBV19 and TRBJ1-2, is DGGITQSPKYLFRKEGQNVTLSCEQNLNHDAMYWYRQDPGQGLRLIYYSQIVNDFQKGDIAEGYSVSREKKESFPLTVTSAQKNPTAFYLCASSTNRQGAGGYTFGSGTRLTVV.